The next 27 T cell receptor beta chains were all read from a single sample in a study of blood T cell repertoires in COVID-19. Generated by immunoSEQ multiplex PCR, the TCRdb table keeps only in-frame clones and is missing some. The repertoire has 120,000 or so clones, approximately 82% of them found once; the top ten carry 12%. The sequenced sample consisted of peripheral blood. These receptors all come from a man in his sixties with acute or convalescent COVID-19.

The CDR3 bases are TGTGCCAGCAGTTTATCCGGCAGGCTCCACGAGCAGTACTTC. It translates to CASSLSGRLHEQYF. The chain carries TRBV27 and TRBJ2-7; unclear D gene. With 0 bases removed from V and 5 bases from J, the gap between germline ends came to 11 bases. Germline lookup yields CDR1 MNHEY and CDR2 SMNVEV (reference sequence). This CDR3 spans 14 amino acids.

This sequence joins TRBV2 and TRBJ1-1, with TRBD1 identical over 11 bases. With V trimmed by 4 bases and J by 4 bases, 8 bases remained unmatched. The CDR3 is 16 residues long. Per germline, CDR1 SNHLY and CDR2 FYNNEI. Here the CDR3 reads CASSVREDRGLTEAFF. CDR3 coding DNA: TGTGCCAGCAGTGTTCGCGAGGACAGGGGGCTCACTGAAGCTTTCTTT. The variable domain in full, completed from reference TRBV2 and TRBJ1-1, reads EPEVTQTPSHQVTQMGQEVILRCVPISNHLYFYWYRQILGQKVEFLVSFYNNEISEKSEIFDDQFSVERPDGSNFTLKIRSTKLEDSAMYFCASSVREDRGLTEAFFGQGTRLTVV.

The genes are TRBV6-5 and TRBJ2-2; 8 bases agree with TRBD2. The CDR3 is 16 amino acids. V was pared by 3 bases and J by 0 bases, with 3 bases of the junction left unmatched. Germline CDR1 reads MNHEY; CDR2 reads SVGAGI. The CDR3 region is CASSYTGGSNTGELFF. CDR3 nucleotides: TGTGCCAGCAGTTATACGGGGGGGTCGAACACCGGGGAGCTGTTTTTT.

The J gene is TRBJ1-6, the V gene TRBV28; D might be TRBD1 (5 bases). This CDR3 is 17 amino acids long. Trimming removed 7 bases at V and 9 bases at J, with 25 bases between. Germline V gives CDR1 MDHEN, CDR2 SYDVKM. CDR3 protein: CASTSTGGGGLRSPLHF. The CDR3 bases are TGTGCCAGCACCTCAACGGGGGGTGGTGGTTTACGTTCACCCCTCCACTTT.

The V and J genes are TRBV13 and TRBJ2-1; D is unresolved. Trimming stripped 5 bases from V and 8 bases from J, with 10 bases between. Looked up from germline, CDR1 is PRHDT and CDR2 is FYEKMQ (reference sequence). This CDR3 is 12 amino acids long. This chain's CDR3 is CASSKDWDEQFF. The DNA for the CDR3 is TGTGCCAGCAGCAAAGACTGGGATGAGCAGTTCTTC.

The V gene is TRBV3-1 (or the pseudogene TRBV3-2), the J gene TRBJ2-1, with D unclear. The CDR3 sequence is 14 residues long. CDR1 is LGHDT and CDR2 is YNNKEL in the germline V gene (reference sequence). The ends were cut back, 1 base at V and 6 bases at J, with 10 bases in the middle. CDR3 DNA: TGTGCCAGCAGCCAAGGAGAGAGGATCAATGAGCAGTTCTTC. This codes for CASSQGERINEQFF.

The genes are TRBV27 and TRBJ2-2; possibly TRBD1 for D (6 bases). V lost 7 bases, J lost 6 bases, and 27 bases lay in between. The CDR3 has 18 amino acids. CDR1 is MNHEY and CDR2 is SMNVEV in the germline V gene (reference sequence). The chain's CDR3 is CASTPTTKGEIGPGELFF. The CDR3 region has the DNA TGTGCCAGCACTCCTACGACAAAGGGGGAAATCGGCCCCGGGGAGCTGTTTTTT.

A few counts support this clone. V gene TRBV7-9 combines with J gene TRBJ2-1; possibly TRBD2 for D (5 bases). Looked up from germline, CDR1 is SEHNR and CDR2 is FQNEAQ (reference sequence). Trimming shortened V by 2 bases and J by 6 bases, and 11 bases separated the two germline ends. The CDR3 runs 14 residues. This chain's CDR3 is CASSLSGYVNEQFF. The CDR3 region has the DNA TGTGCCAGCAGCTTAAGCGGCTACGTCAATGAGCAGTTCTTC.

The rearrangement joins TRBV6-5 to TRBJ2-5; D gene ambiguous. This CDR3 region has 15 residues. The V end lost 2 bases, the J end lost 0 bases, and 10 bases lay between the germline ends. Germline CDR1 MNHEY, CDR2 SVGAGI. DNA for the CDR3: TGTGCCAGCAGTTACCGTATCAAGCACCAAGAGACCCAGTACTTC. Translation: CASSYRIKHQETQYF.

The CDR3 spells CASSFSGVRSPLHF. The CDR3, as DNA: TGTGCCAGCAGCTTTTCAGGGGTGCGGTCACCCCTCCACTTT. This chain joins TRBV7-2 and TRBJ1-6, with D perhaps TRBD1 (6 bases). This CDR3 has 14 residues. The ends were cut back, 3 bases at V and 10 bases at J, with 13 bases in the middle. Germline CDR1 SGHTA, CDR2 FQGNSA.

This clone rates as medium-sized. The rearrangement joins TRBV2 to TRBJ1-6; TRBD1 matches at 8 bases. The CDR3 contains 13 residues. The V gene end was trimmed by 3 bases and the J gene end by 15 bases; junction bases not matched to a gene: 7. Germline lookup yields CDR1 SNHLY and CDR2 FYNNEI. In DNA, the CDR3 is TGTGCCAGCAGTGACCCCAGGGGGCAACGCCTCCACTTT. This encodes CASSDPRGQRLHF.

The V call is TRBV30, the J call TRBJ1-2; 7 nucleotides match TRBD1. Unmatched junction bases numbered 7, after V lost 4 bases and J lost 5 bases. This CDR3 spans 13 amino acids. Germline CDR1 is GTSNPN and CDR2 is SVGIG (reference sequence). In DNA, the CDR3 is TGTGCCTGGACCCAGACAGGGAAGTATGGCTACACCTTC. Residues: CAWTQTGKYGYTF.

The J gene is TRBJ2-7, the V gene TRBV9; possibly TRBD2 for D (5 bases). The CDR3 consists of 14 residues. The germline gives CDR1 SGDLS, CDR2 YYNGEE. Trimming took 0 bases from V and 1 from J, leaving 8 bases between them. The CDR3: CASSVVEGSYEQYF. The DNA for the CDR3 is TGTGCCAGCAGCGTAGTAGAGGGTTCCTACGAGCAGTACTTC.

CDR3 sequence reads: CASSEVGTGGYGYTF. CDR3 sequence (DNA): TGTGCCAGCAGTGAAGTAGGGACAGGCGGGTATGGCTACACCTTC. The chain couples TRBV6-1 to TRBJ1-2; TRBD1 matches 8 bases. This CDR3 comprises 15 residues. From germline, CDR1 is MNHNS and CDR2 SASEGT. V shed 1 base, J shed 5 bases, and the junction held 6 bases outside the gene matches.

The J gene is TRBJ1-2, the V gene TRBV30; the match to TRBD1 covers 9 bases. The CDR3 has 17 residues. Germline-derived CDR1 and CDR2 are GTSNPN and SVGIG (reference sequence). The ends lost 0 bases at V and 0 bases at J; junction bases unmatched: 8. The DNA of the CDR3 is TGTGCCTGGAGTGTACGATACAGGGGGCGGGCTAACTATGGCTACACCTTC. It codes for CAWSVRYRGRANYGYTF. The complete variable domain, with remaining parts taken from reference TRBV30 and TRBJ1-2, reads SQTIHQWPATLVQPVGSPLSLECTVEGTSNPNLYWYRQAAGRGLQLLFYSVGIGQISSEVPQNLSASRPQDRQFILSSKKLLLSDSGFYLCAWSVRYRGRANYGYTFGSGTRLTVV.

V usage is TRBV10-1 and J usage is TRBJ1-1; no reliable D call. Germline loops: CDR1 WNHNN, CDR2 SYGVQD (reference sequence). The CDR3 covers 14 residues. The ends were cut back, 0 bases at V and 7 bases at J, with 12 bases in the middle. CDR3 residues: CASSESSGVREAFF. CDR3 DNA sequence: TGCGCCAGCAGTGAGTCTTCCGGGGTACGTGAAGCTTTCTTT.

The chain has TRBV19 and TRBJ1-6, with D possibly TRBD1 on 6 matching bases. The CDR3 is 16 residues long. Per germline, CDR1 LNHDA and CDR2 SQIVND (reference sequence). V lost 11 bases and J lost 13, with 30 bases in between. For the CDR3, the DNA is TGTGCCGGAACTCTGGGGCAGGGGATGATTGGAAGGCCCCTCCACTTT. This sequence encodes CAGTLGQGMIGRPLHF. The full variable domain, with the rest looked up from reference TRBV19 and TRBJ1-6, is DGGITQSPKYLFRKEGQNVTLSCEQNLNHDAMYWYRQDPGQGLRLIYYSQIVNDFQKGDIAEGYSVSREKKESFPLTVTSAQKNPTAFYLCAGTLGQGMIGRPLHFGNGTRLTVT.

The CDR3 DNA is TGCGCCAGCAGTCTCCCTCCAGACAGTAGAAACACTGAAGCTTTCTTT. As protein: CASSLPPDSRNTEAFF. The chain joins TRBV4-1 to TRBJ1-1, with D maybe TRBD1 (5 bases). Germline V CDR1 and CDR2: MGHRA, YSYEKL. The CDR3 is made up of 16 amino acids. Trimming removed 6 bases at V and 2 bases at J, with 19 bases between.

This chain uses TRBV7-2 with TRBJ2-1; 10 bases fit TRBD2. The CDR3 has 14 residues. Germline CDR1 reads SGHTA; CDR2 reads FQGNSA. V lost 2 bases to trimming and J lost 15 bases; unmatched junction nucleotides: 10. The CDR3 protein is CASSLLSSGRVMFF. In DNA form, the CDR3 reads TGTGCCAGCAGCTTACTATCTAGCGGGAGAGTTATGTTCTTC.

This rearrangement joins TRBV2 to TRBJ1-5, with 7 bases lining up with TRBD1. CDR1 and CDR2 (germline): SNHLY, FYNNEI. This CDR3 region has 15 residues. After removal of 5 bases from V and 1 base from J, the junction contained 5 bases not matched to a gene. Here the CDR3 reads CASSQGETSNQPQHF. Written as DNA, the CDR3 is TGTGCCAGCAGTCAGGGGGAAACGAGCAATCAGCCCCAGCATTTT.

This chain uses TRBV9 with TRBJ2-1, with TRBD2 matching over 10 bases. The CDR3 has 15 amino acids. V lost 4 bases to trimming and J lost 4 bases; unmatched junction nucleotides: 5. Germline V CDR1 and CDR2: SGDLS, YYNGEE. CDR3 coding DNA: TGTGCCAGCAGCCGCGAACTAGCGGGGTACAATGAGCAGTTCTTC. Translated, it gives CASSRELAGYNEQFF.

This clone was counted once. This sequence joins TRBV18 and TRBJ1-1; D is unclear. The CDR3 is made up of 15 amino acids. V dropped 3 bases and J dropped 0 bases, with 11 bases sitting between them. Per germline, CDR1 KGHSH and CDR2 LQKENI. In nucleotides, the CDR3 is TGTGCCAGCTCACCCCAGCGTACCATGAACACTGAAGCTTTCTTT. It is translated as CASSPQRTMNTEAFF.

The chain is built from TRBV5-1 and TRBJ2-5; D gene unclear. The V end lost 4 bases, the J end lost 2 bases, and 9 bases lay between the germline ends. CDR3 size: 13 residues. CDR1 is SGHRS and CDR2 is YFSETQ in the germline V gene. The CDR3 reads CASSRSWQETQYF. DNA for the CDR3: TGCGCCAGCAGCCGAAGCTGGCAAGAGACCCAGTACTTC.

The chain combines TRBV2 with TRBJ2-5; D possibly corresponds to TRBD2 (6 bases). The CDR3 runs 14 residues. V was trimmed by 7 bases and J by 7 bases, leaving 19 bases between them. CDR1 SNHLY and CDR2 FYNNEI come from the germline V gene. CDR3 in amino acids: CASTGETQTVTQYF. CDR3 DNA sequence: TGTGCCAGCACGGGAGAGACACAAACGGTGACCCAGTACTTC.

The chain carries TRBV20-1 and TRBJ2-7, with D hard to call. V was trimmed by 3 bases and J by 3 bases, leaving 6 bases between them. Looked up from germline, CDR1 is DFQATT and CDR2 is SNEGSKA (reference sequence). The length of the CDR3 is 11 residues. CDR3 DNA sequence: TGCAGTGCTAGCATGCGCTACGAGCAGTACTTC. Translated, it gives CSASMRYEQYF.

The rearrangement links TRBV3-1 (or the pseudogene TRBV3-2) to TRBJ2-5; D perhaps matches TRBD2 (6 bases). Trimming pared 3 bases from V and 7 bases from J, leaving 15 bases between. The CDR3 totals 14 residues. Germline CDR1 LGHDT, CDR2 YNNKEL (reference sequence). CDR3 protein: CASSHRTTGRTQYF. The DNA for the CDR3 is TGTGCCAGCAGCCATCGGACTACCGGGAGGACCCAGTACTTC.

The genes are TRBV11-3 and TRBJ2-1, with no clear D. Germline V CDR1 and CDR2: SGHNT, YENEEA. The CDR3 loop spans 15 amino acids. V dropped 5 bases and J dropped 4 bases, with 15 bases sitting between them. The CDR3 reads CASSVRSLEYNEQFF. DNA of the CDR3: TGTGCCAGCAGCGTCCGGAGTCTCGAATACAATGAGCAGTTCTTC.